These 9 T cell receptor beta chains share one sample of origin, sequenced in a study of shared clonotypes between healthy human individuals. As defined, naive CD8 cells were CD45RO-negative and positively selected for CCR7, with terminally differentiated effector memory CD45RA+ cells excluded. Using immunoSEQ multiplex PCR, the repertoire was profiled, and TCRdb retains in-frame clones only, with some absent. The data hold 800,000 to 950,000 clones, with about 96% observed a single time. What was sequenced was naive CD8+ T cells sorted from blood. These TCRs come from a man under 40 in good health.

This chain joins TRBV29-1 and TRBJ1-1, with D perhaps TRBD1 (5 bases). With 5 bases removed from V and 3 bases from J, the gap between germline ends came to 16 bases. This CDR3 has 14 amino acids. Germline CDR1 and CDR2: SQVTM and ANQGSEA. The CDR3 DNA follows: TGCAGCGTTTTCTTGGGCCGGGGGGACACTGAAGCTTTCTTT. Protein sequence: CSVFLGRGDTEAFF.

This chain links TRBV25-1 with TRBJ1-5; unclear D gene. The V end lost 3 bases, the J end lost 1 base, and 7 bases lay between the germline ends. This CDR3 has 14 amino acids. The germline V gene has CDR1 MGHDK and CDR2 SYGVNS. CDR3 sequence: CASSDGVSNQPQHF. Here the CDR3 DNA reads TGTGCCAGCAGTGACGGGGTAAGCAATCAGCCCCAGCATTTT.

The chain employs TRBV27 and TRBJ2-1; a weak D match, TRBD1 (5 bases). The CDR3 totals 15 residues. Germline CDR1 reads MNHEY; CDR2 reads SMNVEV (reference sequence). V dropped 6 bases and J dropped 0 bases, with 12 bases sitting between them. The CDR3 loop is CASSISDSSYNEQFF. Here the CDR3 DNA reads TGTGCCAGCAGCATAAGCGACAGCTCCTACAATGAGCAGTTCTTC.

The CDR3 DNA reads TGTGCCAGCAGCTTTGGGACAGGGGGCATAAGAATTCCCAACACCATATATTTT. It translates to CASSFGTGGIRIPNTIYF. The V gene is TRBV5-6, the J gene TRBJ1-3; 12 bases match TRBD1. V gave up 2 bases and J gave up 7 bases; unmatched junction bases: 13. CDR1 is SGHDT, CDR2 YYEEEE, per germline. The CDR3 runs 18 residues.

The chain recombines TRBV27 with TRBJ1-5; D may be TRBD1 (6 bases). The length of the CDR3 is 14 residues. V dropped 0 bases and J dropped 6 bases, with 9 bases sitting between them. CDR1 and CDR2 (germline): MNHEY, SMNVEV (reference sequence). CDR3 DNA: TGTGCCAGCAGTTTATCGGGGGGCAGTCAGCCCCAGCATTTT. Amino acids: CASSLSGGSQPQHF.

This chain links TRBV27 with TRBJ2-1; possible D gene TRBD2, 6 bases. V dropped 10 bases and J dropped 0 bases, with 16 bases sitting between them. Germline CDR1 and CDR2: MNHEY and SMNVEV (reference sequence). CDR3 size: 15 residues. CDR3 sequence: CATSVADSSYNEQFF. CDR3 coding DNA: TGTGCCACCTCAGTAGCGGATAGCTCCTACAATGAGCAGTTCTTC.

The genes are TRBV7-9 and TRBJ2-1; 7 bases map to TRBD1. The germline V gene has CDR1 SEHNR and CDR2 FQNEAQ (reference sequence). The CDR3 has 15 amino acids. Trimming cost V 5 bases and J 9 bases; bases outside gene matches: 13. The CDR3: CASSHPGQLSPEQFF. CDR3 nucleotide sequence: TGTGCCAGCAGCCATCCGGGACAGTTGTCTCCTGAGCAGTTCTTC.

V gene TRBV7-2 combines with J gene TRBJ2-3; D remains unclear. With 1 base removed from V and 1 base from J, the gap between germline ends came to 9 bases. The CDR3 runs 15 residues. CDR1 SGHTA and CDR2 FQGNSA come from the germline V gene. CDR3 sequence reads: CASSLEAWGTDTQYF. Here the CDR3 DNA reads TGTGCCAGCAGCTTAGAGGCCTGGGGCACAGATACGCAGTATTTT.

The rearrangement links TRBV28 to TRBJ1-1; 7 bases map to TRBD1. The J segment lost 2 bases and the V segment lost 6 bases, leaving 15 bases of the junction unmatched. The CDR3 loop spans 17 amino acids. CDR1 and CDR2 from the germline V gene are MDHEN and SYDVKM. This CDR3 is CASRGNYGQASNTEAFF. CDR3 nucleotide sequence: TGTGCCAGCAGAGGCAACTATGGACAGGCGAGTAACACTGAAGCTTTCTTT.